This T cell receptor (beta chain) came from a study of T cell clonality in common variable immunodeficiency. Many counts were recorded for this clone. The read terminates 3 residues before the CDR3 end, so the remaining end is supplied by the germline J gene. Germline V gene data show CDR1 as DFQATT and CDR2 as SNEGSKA (reference sequence). V was pared by 7 bases and J by 2 bases, with 9 bases of the junction left unmatched. There are 15 residues in the CDR3. Here immunoSEQ multiplex PCR was the method, and the copy in TCRdb shows in-frame clones only, minus some. The profile covers tens of thousands of clones, none occurring a single time.

The rearrangement uses TRBV20-1 and TRBJ1-5, with TRBD1 matching 9 bases. The TCR comes from a person aged 18-70 years in good health. The sample consisted of peripheral blood mononuclear cells. Incomplete CDR3 DNA: TGCAGTGTCACAGGGGGCTTAAGTGGCAATCAGCCC. Protein sequence: CSVTGGLSGNQP. The full CDR3 is CSVTGGLSGNQPQHF.